Listed here are 29 T cell receptor beta chains from one sample, sequenced in a study of cytomegalovirus exposure and HLA in healthy donors. With 60 Vbeta and 13 Jbeta primers, the PCR was carried out. The table came from immunoSEQ multiplex PCR; TCRdb's copy has only in-frame clones and leaves some out. The sample consists of about 100,000 clones, about four fifths of them appearing once. The sequenced material came from PBMCs. The receptors shown here come from a man aged 40-49 years in good health and CMV-seropositive.

The gene calls are TRBV18 and TRBJ2-7, with 11 bases matching TRBD1. CDR1 is KGHSH, CDR2 LQKENI, per germline. The CDR3 is made up of 15 amino acids. The trim removed 6 bases at V and 3 bases at J, leaving 7 bases unmatched. CDR3 nucleotides: TGTGCCAGCTCCTCGGACAGGGGGCTCTTCTACGAGCAGTACTTC. Its translation: CASSSDRGLFYEQYF.

This chain joins TRBV7-2 and TRBJ1-6; TRBD1 matches at 7 bases. Losses at the gene ends were 6 bases for V and 12 bases for J; bases not matched to a gene: 11. CDR1 and CDR2 from the germline V gene are SGHTA and FQGNSA. The CDR3 contains 14 residues. The CDR3 nucleotides are TGTGCCAGCAGTCCAGCAGGGGGTTTTGTACCCCTCCACTTT. This gives the protein CASSPAGGFVPLHF. The whole variable domain, filled in from reference TRBV7-2 and TRBJ1-6, reads GAGVSQSPSNKVTEKGKDVELRCDPISGHTALYWYRQSLGQGLEFLIYFQGNSAPDKSGLPSDRFSAERTGGSVSTLTIQRTQQEDSAVYLCASSPAGGFVPLHFGNGTRLTVT.

This rearrangement joins TRBV19 to TRBJ2-1, with 10 positions matching TRBD2. Unmatched junction bases numbered 2, after V lost 6 bases and J lost 0 bases. This CDR3 comprises 15 residues. From germline, CDR1 is LNHDA and CDR2 SQIVND (reference sequence). The CDR3 sequence is CASRPSGSSYNEQFF. The CDR3 DNA reads TGTGCCAGTAGACCTAGCGGGAGCTCCTACAATGAGCAGTTCTTC. The full variable domain, rest sourced from reference TRBV19 and TRBJ2-1, is DGGITQSPKYLFRKEGQNVTLSCEQNLNHDAMYWYRQDPGQGLRLIYYSQIVNDFQKGDIAEGYSVSREKKESFPLTVTSAQKNPTAFYLCASRPSGSSYNEQFFGPGTRLTVL.

The chain is built from TRBV5-1 and TRBJ1-3; D perhaps matches TRBD1 (6 bases). The length of the CDR3 is 13 residues. The ends were cut back, 3 bases at V and 7 bases at J, with 11 bases in the middle. The germline V gene has CDR1 SGHRS and CDR2 YFSETQ. CDR3 sequence reads: CASSSGDLNTIYF. CDR3 sequence (DNA): TGCGCCAGCAGCTCAGGGGATTTGAACACCATATATTTT.

This sequence joins TRBV6-1 and TRBJ1-5; D is unresolved. Germline CDR1 and CDR2: MNHNS and SASEGT. The V and J ends lost 5 bases and 1 base respectively, with 12 bases between them. This CDR3 region has 15 residues. The CDR3 DNA reads as TGTGCCAGCAGTACTGAGAGAGGGAGCAATCAGCCCCAGCATTTT. It codes for CASSTERGSNQPQHF.

This clone was found a few times. This chain connects TRBV19 to TRBJ1-5; 8 positions match TRBD1. This CDR3 is 15 amino acids long. V was pared by 3 bases and J by 4 bases, with 5 bases of the junction left unmatched. The germline gives CDR1 LNHDA, CDR2 SQIVND (reference sequence). The CDR3 DNA reads TGTGCCAGTAGTATCGGCGGACAGGGAAATCAGCCCCAGCATTTT. Translation: CASSIGGQGNQPQHF.

This chain joins TRBV2 and TRBJ1-5; D is undetermined. From germline, CDR1 is SNHLY and CDR2 FYNNEI. This CDR3 has 13 amino acids. Trimming cost V 4 bases and J 0 bases, with 4 bases left between them. Here the CDR3 DNA reads TGTGCCAGCAGTGTCCTTAGCAATCAGCCCCAGCATTTT. This codes for CASSVLSNQPQHF.

The J gene is TRBJ2-2, the V gene TRBV14; possible D gene TRBD2, 5 bases. Germline V gene sequence: CDR1 SGHDN, CDR2 FVKESK. The CDR3 spans 14 residues. V lost 5 bases and J lost 4, with 11 bases in between. The chain's CDR3 is CASSAGRGTGELFF. The CDR3 DNA reads TGTGCCAGCAGCGCCGGACGGGGCACCGGGGAGCTGTTTTTT.

This chain links TRBV5-1 with TRBJ2-3; 7 positions match TRBD2. The CDR3 length is 16 residues. CDR1 is SGHRS and CDR2 is YFSETQ in the germline V gene. V was pared by 1 base and J by 1 base, with 6 bases of the junction left unmatched. The CDR3: CASSLPAGTGTDTQYF. The CDR3 bases are TGCGCCAGCAGCTTGCCAGCGGGAACGGGCACAGATACGCAGTATTTT.

The chain links TRBV9 to TRBJ1-2; unclear D gene. Germline V lookup: CDR1 SGDLS, CDR2 YYNGEE. V was trimmed by 4 bases and J by 6 bases, leaving 7 bases between them. The CDR3 loop spans 11 amino acids. CDR3 nucleotide sequence: TGTGCCAGCAGCCCCACTAATGGCTACACCTTC. This translates into CASSPTNGYTF.

The chain is built from TRBV10-3 and TRBJ2-2, with D maybe TRBD1 (6 bases). The CDR3 extends over 12 amino acids. CDR1 ENHRY and CDR2 SYGVKD come from the germline V gene. V was pared by 7 bases and J by 5 bases, with 8 bases between. The CDR3 sequence: CAINTGTGELFF. The CDR3 bases are TGTGCCATCAATACAGGGACCGGGGAGCTGTTTTTT.

The gene calls are TRBV19 and TRBJ2-1; a possible D gene is TRBD2 (6 bases). V was clipped by 8 bases and J by 1 base, with 15 bases between them. This CDR3 spans 15 amino acids. Per the germline V gene, CDR1 is LNHDA and CDR2 is SQIVND (reference sequence). As DNA, the CDR3 is TGTGCCAGTTCAGGGAGTCTAGCGTCCTACAATGAGCAGTTCTTC. It codes for CASSGSLASYNEQFF.

This rearrangement joins TRBV5-1 to TRBJ2-5, with D perhaps TRBD2 (5 bases). Germline V gives CDR1 SGHRS, CDR2 YFSETQ. The CDR3 loop spans 14 amino acids. Trimming left V 0 bases short and J 13 bases short, with 19 bases between. CDR3 loop: CASSLEPGIMRSYF. In DNA form, the CDR3 reads TGCGCCAGCAGCTTGGAACCCGGGATTATGAGGTCGTACTTC.

The chain recombines TRBV30 with TRBJ1-1; 7 nucleotides align to TRBD1. Trimming removed 3 bases from V and 7 bases from J; junction bases left unmatched: 5. This CDR3 is built from 12 residues. Looked up from germline, CDR1 is GTSNPN and CDR2 is SVGIG (reference sequence). CDR3 sequence: CAWRDDRDEAFF. The CDR3 DNA reads as TGTGCCTGGAGGGATGACAGGGATGAAGCTTTCTTT.

This chain joins TRBV5-1 and TRBJ2-7; 8 bases are a match to TRBD2. The germline gives CDR1 SGHRS, CDR2 YFSETQ. The CDR3 loop spans 14 amino acids. The V and J ends lost 1 base and 2 bases, in that order; junction bases with no gene match: 2. CDR3 coding DNA: TGCGCCAGCAGCTTGCGAGCGGGAGCCTACGAGCAGTACTTC. It translates to CASSLRAGAYEQYF.

This clone is a singleton in its sample. The chain employs TRBV30 and TRBJ2-3; D perhaps matches TRBD1 (5 bases). V lost 3 bases, J lost 2 bases, and 9 bases lay in between. The CDR3 covers 13 residues. Germline-derived CDR1 and CDR2 are GTSNPN and SVGIG (reference sequence). The CDR3 loop is CAWSLGVTDTQYF. The CDR3 nucleotides are TGTGCCTGGAGCTTAGGGGTCACAGATACGCAGTATTTT.

This sequence joins TRBV19 and TRBJ1-4; D remains ambiguous. Trimming shortened V by 8 bases and J by 3 bases, and 13 bases separated the two germline ends. Germline CDR1 reads LNHDA; CDR2 reads SQIVND (reference sequence). This CDR3 spans 14 amino acids. In DNA form, the CDR3 reads TGTGCCAGTGGCTATAGGGAGGCTAATGAAAAACTGTTTTTT. Its translation is CASGYREANEKLFF. Together with reference TRBV19 and TRBJ1-4, the CDR3 gives the full variable domain: DGGITQSPKYLFRKEGQNVTLSCEQNLNHDAMYWYRQDPGQGLRLIYYSQIVNDFQKGDIAEGYSVSREKKESFPLTVTSAQKNPTAFYLCASGYREANEKLFFGSGTQLSVL.

The chain joins TRBV9 to TRBJ2-5; the D gene is possibly TRBD2 (5 bases). The CDR3 is 13 amino acids. V shed 4 bases and J shed 5 bases, with 12 bases lying between them. Germline CDR1 SGDLS, CDR2 YYNGEE. This chain's CDR3 is CASSPNGVETQYF. CDR3 nucleotide sequence: TGTGCCAGCAGCCCCAACGGGGTGGAGACCCAGTACTTC. The variable domain in full, with the rest retrieved from reference TRBV9 and TRBJ2-5, is DSGVTQTPKHLITATGQRVTLRCSPRSGDLSVYWYQQSLDQGLQFLIQYYNGEERAKGNILERFSAQQFPDLHSELNLSSLELGDSALYFCASSPNGVETQYFGPGTRLLVL.

The chain uses TRBV10-3 and TRBJ2-7; 8 nucleotides agree with TRBD1. The germline gives CDR1 ENHRY, CDR2 SYGVKD. The CDR3 totals 16 residues. V dropped 4 bases and J dropped 4; count of bases not matched to a gene: 12. The CDR3 loop reads CAISVPPGGGSYEQYF. DNA of the CDR3: TGTGCCATCAGTGTCCCGCCAGGGGGCGGATCGTACGAGCAGTACTTC.

V gene TRBV7-3 combines with J gene TRBJ2-7; a possible D gene is TRBD2 (7 bases). The germline V gene has CDR1 SGHTA and CDR2 FQGTGA. Trimming pared 11 bases from V and 0 bases from J, leaving 26 bases between. The CDR3 is 17 residues long. The CDR3 reads CALCRGTKPGGSYEQYF. In DNA form, the CDR3 reads TGTGCCTTATGCCGGGGGACAAAACCGGGGGGCTCCTACGAGCAGTACTTC.

The chain uses TRBV18 and TRBJ2-5; tentative D call: TRBD2 (6 bases). Germline V gene sequence: CDR1 KGHSH, CDR2 LQKENI. Trimming took 5 bases from V and 2 from J, leaving 12 bases between them. The CDR3 is made up of 14 amino acids. The CDR3 DNA follows: TGTGCCAGCTCATCTCTAGCGACTCAAGAGACCCAGTACTTC. Translating gives CASSSLATQETQYF.

The genes are TRBV4-2 and TRBJ2-1, with 9 bases aligning to TRBD2. The CDR3 extends over 16 amino acids. Germline V gene lookup returns CDR1 LGHNA and CDR2 YNFKEQ. J lost 5 bases, V lost 4 bases, and 9 bases had no gene match. CDR3 DNA sequence: TGTGCCAGCAGCCCCAGATGGGCTAGCGGGGACAATGAGCAGTTCTTC. This gives the protein CASSPRWASGDNEQFF.

V and J are TRBV7-3 and TRBJ2-3; D remains ambiguous. CDR1 and CDR2 (germline): SGHTA, FQGTGA. Trimming removed 1 base from V and 2 bases from J, with 10 bases in between. The CDR3 has 15 residues. The chain's CDR3 is CASSLMAVSTDTQYF. As DNA, the CDR3 is TGTGCCAGCAGCTTAATGGCCGTCTCCACAGATACGCAGTATTTT.

This clone was seen once. The chain uses TRBV18 and TRBJ2-1, with a possible D match to TRBD2 (5 bases). CDR3 length: 16 residues. V lost 3 bases and J lost 7, with 19 bases in between. CDR1 is KGHSH and CDR2 is LQKENI in the germline V gene. CDR3: CASSPSFVLSGNEQFF. The CDR3 region has the DNA TGTGCCAGCTCACCCTCCTTCGTGTTATCGGGGAATGAGCAGTTCTTC.

The genes are TRBV18 and TRBJ2-1; 7 nucleotides align to TRBD2. The V and J ends lost 1 base and 5 bases, in that order; junction bases with no gene match: 2. The CDR3 spans 14 residues. CDR1 KGHSH and CDR2 LQKENI come from the germline V gene. The CDR3 coding sequence is TGTGCCAGCTCACCACGGGGAGGGAACAATGAGCAGTTCTTC. This translates into CASSPRGGNNEQFF. Using reference TRBV18 and TRBJ2-1 for the parts outside the CDR3, the full variable domain is NAGVMQNPRHLVRRRGQEARLRCSPMKGHSHVYWYRQLPEEGLKFMVYLQKENIIDESGMPKERFSAEFPKEGPSILRIQQVVRGDSAAYFCASSPRGGNNEQFFGPGTRLTVL.

The chain carries TRBV30 and TRBJ1-2; D might be TRBD1 (5 bases). From germline, CDR1 is GTSNPN and CDR2 SVGIG (reference sequence). The CDR3 runs 13 residues. The germline V and J ends were trimmed by 2 bases and 8 bases, with 15 bases remaining between them. CDR3 sequence reads: CAWSSASRQGYTF. The CDR3 region has the DNA TGTGCCTGGAGTTCCGCCTCCCGACAGGGCTACACCTTC.

This clone appeared a single time. This CDR3 is CASSLERQGTEAFF. The CDR3 DNA follows: TGCGCCAGCAGCTTGGAACGACAGGGGACTGAAGCTTTCTTT. This chain joins TRBV5-1 and TRBJ1-1; 8 bases align to TRBD1. The CDR3 is 14 residues long. Germline V gene lookup returns CDR1 SGHRS and CDR2 YFSETQ. V lost 0 bases, J lost 5 bases, and 3 bases stayed unmatched. The whole variable domain, remainder taken from reference TRBV5-1 and TRBJ1-1, is KAGVTQTPRYLIKTRGQQVTLSCSPISGHRSVSWYQQTPGQGLQFLFEYFSETQRNKGNFPGRFSGRQFSNSRSEMNVSTLELGDSALYLCASSLERQGTEAFFGQGTRLTVV.

The chain is built from TRBV6-5 and TRBJ1-1; D is ambiguous. Germline CDR1 and CDR2: MNHEY and SVGAGI. Trimming removed 3 bases at V and 5 bases at J, with 16 bases between. The CDR3 has 15 amino acids. This CDR3 reads CASSYRPEGLTEAFF. DNA of the CDR3: TGTGCCAGCAGTTATCGACCCGAGGGCTTGACTGAAGCTTTCTTT.

The CDR3 here is CASSENGRAGTDTQYF. CDR3 bases: TGCGCCAGCAGTGAAAACGGGAGGGCCGGCACAGATACGCAGTATTTT. This chain connects TRBV10-1 to TRBJ2-3, with 8 positions matching TRBD2. Germline V lookup: CDR1 WNHNN, CDR2 SYGVQD (reference sequence). Losses at the gene ends were 3 bases for V and 1 base for J; bases not matched to a gene: 6. The CDR3 loop spans 16 amino acids.